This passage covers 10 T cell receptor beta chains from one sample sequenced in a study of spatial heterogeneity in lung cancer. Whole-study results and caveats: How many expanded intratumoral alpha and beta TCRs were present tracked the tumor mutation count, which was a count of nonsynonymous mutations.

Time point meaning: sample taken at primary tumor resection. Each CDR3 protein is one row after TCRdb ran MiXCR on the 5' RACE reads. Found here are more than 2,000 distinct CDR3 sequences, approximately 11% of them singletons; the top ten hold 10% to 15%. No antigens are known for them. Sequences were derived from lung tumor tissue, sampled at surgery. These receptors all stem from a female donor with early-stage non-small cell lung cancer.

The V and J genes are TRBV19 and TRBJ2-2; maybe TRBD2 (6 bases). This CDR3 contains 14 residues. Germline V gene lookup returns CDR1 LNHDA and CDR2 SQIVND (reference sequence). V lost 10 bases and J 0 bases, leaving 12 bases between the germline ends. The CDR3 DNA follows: TGTGCCACCTGGGCGGGGTCGAACACCGGGGAGCTGTTTTTT. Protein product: CATWAGSNTGELFF. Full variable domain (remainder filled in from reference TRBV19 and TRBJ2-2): DGGITQSPKYLFRKEGQNVTLSCEQNLNHDAMYWYRQDPGQGLRLIYYSQIVNDFQKGDIAEGYSVSREKKESFPLTVTSAQKNPTAFYLCATWAGSNTGELFFGEGSRLTVL.

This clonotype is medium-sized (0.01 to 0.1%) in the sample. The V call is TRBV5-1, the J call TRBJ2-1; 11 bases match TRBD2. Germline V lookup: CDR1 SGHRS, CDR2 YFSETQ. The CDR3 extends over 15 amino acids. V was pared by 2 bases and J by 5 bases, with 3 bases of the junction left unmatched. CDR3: CASSFSGGADNEQFF. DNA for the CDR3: TGCGCCAGCAGCTTTAGCGGGGGGGCAGACAATGAGCAGTTCTTC.

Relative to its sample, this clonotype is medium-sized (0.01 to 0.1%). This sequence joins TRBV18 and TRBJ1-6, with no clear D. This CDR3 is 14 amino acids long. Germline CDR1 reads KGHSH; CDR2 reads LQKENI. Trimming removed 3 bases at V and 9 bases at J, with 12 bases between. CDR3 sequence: CASSPSKGTSPLHF. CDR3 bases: TGTGCCAGCTCACCTTCCAAAGGAACTTCACCCCTCCACTTT.

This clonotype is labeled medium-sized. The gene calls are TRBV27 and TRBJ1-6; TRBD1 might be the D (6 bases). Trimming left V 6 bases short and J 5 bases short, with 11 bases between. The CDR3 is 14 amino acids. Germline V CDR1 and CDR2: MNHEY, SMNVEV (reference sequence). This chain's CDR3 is CASSSQGNNSPLHF. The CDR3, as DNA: TGTGCCAGCAGCTCTCAGGGGAATAATTCACCCCTCCACTTT.

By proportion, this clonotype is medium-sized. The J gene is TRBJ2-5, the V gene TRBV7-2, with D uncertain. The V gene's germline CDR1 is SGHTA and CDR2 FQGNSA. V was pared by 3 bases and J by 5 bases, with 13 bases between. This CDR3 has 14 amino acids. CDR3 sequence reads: CASSLGRSRETQYF. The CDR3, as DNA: TGTGCCAGCAGCTTGGGAAGATCTCGGGAGACCCAGTACTTC.

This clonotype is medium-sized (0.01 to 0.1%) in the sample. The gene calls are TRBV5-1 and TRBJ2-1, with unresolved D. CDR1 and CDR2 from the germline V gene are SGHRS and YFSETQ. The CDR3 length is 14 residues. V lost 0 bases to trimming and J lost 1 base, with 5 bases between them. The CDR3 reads CASSLGNSYNEQFF. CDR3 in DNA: TGCGCCAGCAGCTTGGGGAATTCCTACAATGAGCAGTTCTTC.

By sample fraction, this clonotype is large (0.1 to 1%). DNA of the CDR3: TGTGCCAGCAGCCAAGATGGGGGTACGCAGTATTTT. This encodes CASSQDGGTQYF. V is TRBV6-2 or TRBV6-3 and J is TRBJ2-3; D might be TRBD1 or TRBD2, each matching 5 bases. Germline CDR1 and CDR2: MNHEY and SVGEGT. The V gene lost 6 bases and the J gene lost 8 bases, with 12 bases spanning the gap. The CDR3 length is 12 residues.

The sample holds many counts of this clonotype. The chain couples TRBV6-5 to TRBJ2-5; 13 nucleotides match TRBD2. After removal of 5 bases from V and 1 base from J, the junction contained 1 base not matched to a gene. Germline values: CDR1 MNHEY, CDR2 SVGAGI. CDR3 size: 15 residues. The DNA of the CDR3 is TGTGCCAGCAGTAGGACTAGCGGGGGCCAAGAGACCCAGTACTTC. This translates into CASSRTSGGQETQYF.

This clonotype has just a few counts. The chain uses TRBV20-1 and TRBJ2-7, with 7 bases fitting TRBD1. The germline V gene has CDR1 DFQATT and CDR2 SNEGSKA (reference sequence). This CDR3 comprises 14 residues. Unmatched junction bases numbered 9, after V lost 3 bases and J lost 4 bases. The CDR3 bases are TGCAGTGCTAGGGCCCGGACAGGCGGGTACGAGCAGTACTTC. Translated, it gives CSARARTGGYEQYF.

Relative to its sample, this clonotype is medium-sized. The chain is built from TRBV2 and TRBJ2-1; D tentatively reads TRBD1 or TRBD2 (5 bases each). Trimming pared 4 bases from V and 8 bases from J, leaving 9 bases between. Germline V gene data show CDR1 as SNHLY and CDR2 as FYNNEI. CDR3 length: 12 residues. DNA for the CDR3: TGTGCCAGCAGTGGGACGGGGCATGAGCAGTTCTTC. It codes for CASSGTGHEQFF.